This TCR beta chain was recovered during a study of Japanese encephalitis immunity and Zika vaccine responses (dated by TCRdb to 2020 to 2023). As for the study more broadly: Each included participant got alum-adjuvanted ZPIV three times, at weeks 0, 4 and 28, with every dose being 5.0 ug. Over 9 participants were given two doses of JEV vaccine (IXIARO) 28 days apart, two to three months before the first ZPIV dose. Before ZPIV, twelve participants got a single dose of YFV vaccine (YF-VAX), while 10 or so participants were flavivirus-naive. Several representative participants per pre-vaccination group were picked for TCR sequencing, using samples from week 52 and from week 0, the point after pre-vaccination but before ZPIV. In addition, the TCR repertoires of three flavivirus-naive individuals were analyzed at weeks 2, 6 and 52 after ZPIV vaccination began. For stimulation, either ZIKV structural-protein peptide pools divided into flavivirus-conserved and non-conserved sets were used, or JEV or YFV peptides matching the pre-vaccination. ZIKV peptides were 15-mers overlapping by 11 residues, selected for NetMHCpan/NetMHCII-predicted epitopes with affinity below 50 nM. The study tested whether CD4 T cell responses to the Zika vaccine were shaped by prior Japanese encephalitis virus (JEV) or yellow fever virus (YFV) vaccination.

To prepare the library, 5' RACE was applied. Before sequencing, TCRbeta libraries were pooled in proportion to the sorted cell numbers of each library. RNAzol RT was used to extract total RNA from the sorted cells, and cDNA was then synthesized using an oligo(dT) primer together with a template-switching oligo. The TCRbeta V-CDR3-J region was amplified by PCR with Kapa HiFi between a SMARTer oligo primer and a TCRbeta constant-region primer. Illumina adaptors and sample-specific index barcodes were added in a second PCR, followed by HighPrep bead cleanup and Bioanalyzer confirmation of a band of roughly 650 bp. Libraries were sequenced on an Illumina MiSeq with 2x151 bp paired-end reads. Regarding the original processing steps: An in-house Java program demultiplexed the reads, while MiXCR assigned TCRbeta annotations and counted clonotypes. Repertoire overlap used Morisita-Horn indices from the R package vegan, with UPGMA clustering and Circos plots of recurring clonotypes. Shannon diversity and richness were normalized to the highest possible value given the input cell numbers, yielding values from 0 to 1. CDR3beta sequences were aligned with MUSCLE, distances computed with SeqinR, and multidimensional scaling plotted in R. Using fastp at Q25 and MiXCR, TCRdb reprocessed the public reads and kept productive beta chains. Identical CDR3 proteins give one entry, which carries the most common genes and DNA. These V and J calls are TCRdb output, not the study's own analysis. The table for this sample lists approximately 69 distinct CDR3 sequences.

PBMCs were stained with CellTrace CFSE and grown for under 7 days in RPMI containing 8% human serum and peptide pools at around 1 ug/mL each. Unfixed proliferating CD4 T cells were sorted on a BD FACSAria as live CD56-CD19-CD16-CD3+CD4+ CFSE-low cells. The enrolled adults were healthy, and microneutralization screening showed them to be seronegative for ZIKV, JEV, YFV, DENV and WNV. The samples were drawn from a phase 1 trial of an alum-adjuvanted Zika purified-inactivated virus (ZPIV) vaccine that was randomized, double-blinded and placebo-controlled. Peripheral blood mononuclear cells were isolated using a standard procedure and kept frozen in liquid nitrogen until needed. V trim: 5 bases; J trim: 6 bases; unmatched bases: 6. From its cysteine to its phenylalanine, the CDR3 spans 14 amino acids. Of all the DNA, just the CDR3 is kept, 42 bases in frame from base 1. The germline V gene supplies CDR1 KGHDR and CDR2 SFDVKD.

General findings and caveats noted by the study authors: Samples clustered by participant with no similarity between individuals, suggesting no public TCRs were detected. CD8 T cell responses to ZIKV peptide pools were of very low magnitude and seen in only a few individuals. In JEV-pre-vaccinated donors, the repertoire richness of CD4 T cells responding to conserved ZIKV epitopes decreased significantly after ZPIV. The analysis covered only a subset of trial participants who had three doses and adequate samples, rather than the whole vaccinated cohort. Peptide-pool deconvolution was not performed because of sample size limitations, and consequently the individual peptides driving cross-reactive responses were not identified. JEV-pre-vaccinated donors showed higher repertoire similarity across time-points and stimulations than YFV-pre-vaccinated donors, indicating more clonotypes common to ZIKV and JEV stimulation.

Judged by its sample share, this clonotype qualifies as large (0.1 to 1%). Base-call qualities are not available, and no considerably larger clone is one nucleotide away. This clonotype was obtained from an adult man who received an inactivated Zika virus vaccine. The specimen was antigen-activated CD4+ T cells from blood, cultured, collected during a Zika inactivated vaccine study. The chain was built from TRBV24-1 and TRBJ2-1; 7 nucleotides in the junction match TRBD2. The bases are TGTGCCACCAGTGTCGGGGGGAGGGGCAATGAGCAGTTCTTC. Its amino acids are CATSVGGRGNEQFF.